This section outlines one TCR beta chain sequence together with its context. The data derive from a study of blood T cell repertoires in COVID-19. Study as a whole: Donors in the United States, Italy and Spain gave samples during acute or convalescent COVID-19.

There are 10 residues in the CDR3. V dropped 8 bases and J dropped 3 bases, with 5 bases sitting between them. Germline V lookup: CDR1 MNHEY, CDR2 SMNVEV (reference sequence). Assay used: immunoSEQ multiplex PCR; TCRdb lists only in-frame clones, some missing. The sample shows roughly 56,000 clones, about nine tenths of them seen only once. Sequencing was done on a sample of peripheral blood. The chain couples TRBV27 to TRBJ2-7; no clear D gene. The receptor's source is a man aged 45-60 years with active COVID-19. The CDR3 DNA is TGTGCCAGCGGCTTCTACGAGCAGTACTTC. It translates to CASGFYEQYF.